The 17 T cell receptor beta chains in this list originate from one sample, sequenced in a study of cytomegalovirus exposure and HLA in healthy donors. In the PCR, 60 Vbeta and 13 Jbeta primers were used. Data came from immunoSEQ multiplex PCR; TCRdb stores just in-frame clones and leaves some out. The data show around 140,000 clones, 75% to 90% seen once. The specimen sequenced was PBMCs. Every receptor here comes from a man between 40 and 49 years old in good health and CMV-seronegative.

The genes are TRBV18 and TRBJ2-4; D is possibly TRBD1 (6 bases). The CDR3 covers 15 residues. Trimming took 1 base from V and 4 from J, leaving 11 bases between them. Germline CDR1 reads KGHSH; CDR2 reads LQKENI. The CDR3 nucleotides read TGTGCCAGCTCACCACAGAGGACAGAGAAAAACATTCAGTACTTC. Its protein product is CASSPQRTEKNIQYF.

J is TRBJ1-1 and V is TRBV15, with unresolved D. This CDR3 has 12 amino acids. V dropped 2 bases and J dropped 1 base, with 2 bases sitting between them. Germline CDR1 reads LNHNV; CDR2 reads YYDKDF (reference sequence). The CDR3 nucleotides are TGTGCCACCAGCAGACAGAACACTGAAGCTTTCTTT. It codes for CATSRQNTEAFF. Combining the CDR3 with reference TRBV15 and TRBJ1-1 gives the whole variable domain DAMVIQNPRYQVTQFGKPVTLSCSQTLNHNVMYWYQQKSSQAPKLLFHYYDKDFNNEADTPDNFQSRRPNTSFCFLDIRSPGLGDTAMYLCATSRQNTEAFFGQGTRLTVV.

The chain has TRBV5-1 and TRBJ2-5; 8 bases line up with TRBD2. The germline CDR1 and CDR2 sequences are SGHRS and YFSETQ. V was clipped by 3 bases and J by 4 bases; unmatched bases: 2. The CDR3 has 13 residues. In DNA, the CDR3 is TGCGCCAGCAGCTCCGGGGGGGGAGAGACCCAGTACTTC. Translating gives CASSSGGGETQYF.

In DNA, the CDR3 is TGTGCCAGCAGCTTATCCCCGGGGTCGGCCTACGAGCAGTACTTC. As protein: CASSLSPGSAYEQYF. This chain links TRBV7-3 with TRBJ2-7; D is possibly TRBD2 (5 bases). Germline loops: CDR1 SGHTA, CDR2 FQGTGA. V lost 2 bases and J 2 bases, leaving 13 bases between the germline ends. This CDR3 contains 15 residues.

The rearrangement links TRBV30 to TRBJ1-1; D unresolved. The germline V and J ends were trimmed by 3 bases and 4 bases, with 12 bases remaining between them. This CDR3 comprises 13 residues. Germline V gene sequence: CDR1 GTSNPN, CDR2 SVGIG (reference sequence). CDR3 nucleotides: TGTGCCTGGAGACCAAACCCGGTCACTGAAGCTTTCTTT. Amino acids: CAWRPNPVTEAFF.

The CDR3 is CASSLDWSSYEQYF. In DNA, the CDR3 is TGTGCCAGCAGTTTGGACTGGAGCTCCTACGAGCAGTACTTC. V and J are TRBV6-1 and TRBJ2-7, with D possibly TRBD2 on 5 matching bases. Looked up from germline, CDR1 is MNHNS and CDR2 is SASEGT. Trimming left V 5 bases short and J 0 bases short, with 11 bases between. The CDR3 contains 14 residues.

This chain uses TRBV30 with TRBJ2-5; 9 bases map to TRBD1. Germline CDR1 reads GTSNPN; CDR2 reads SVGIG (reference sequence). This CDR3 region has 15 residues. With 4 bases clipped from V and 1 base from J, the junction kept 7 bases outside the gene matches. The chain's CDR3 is CAWKNGGQGQETQYF. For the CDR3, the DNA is TGTGCCTGGAAAAATGGGGGACAGGGCCAAGAGACCCAGTACTTC.

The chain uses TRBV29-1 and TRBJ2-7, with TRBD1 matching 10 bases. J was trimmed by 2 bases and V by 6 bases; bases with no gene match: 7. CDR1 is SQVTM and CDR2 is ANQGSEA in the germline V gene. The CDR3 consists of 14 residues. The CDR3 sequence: CSVRGTGVAYEQYF. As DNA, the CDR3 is TGCAGCGTAAGAGGGACAGGGGTAGCCTACGAGCAGTACTTC.

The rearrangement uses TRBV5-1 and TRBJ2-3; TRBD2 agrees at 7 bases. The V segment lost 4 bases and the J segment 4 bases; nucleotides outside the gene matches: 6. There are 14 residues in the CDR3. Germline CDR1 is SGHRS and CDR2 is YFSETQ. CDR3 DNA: TGCGCCAGCAGCCCTGGGGGGGGAGCAGATACGCAGTATTTT. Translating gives CASSPGGGADTQYF.

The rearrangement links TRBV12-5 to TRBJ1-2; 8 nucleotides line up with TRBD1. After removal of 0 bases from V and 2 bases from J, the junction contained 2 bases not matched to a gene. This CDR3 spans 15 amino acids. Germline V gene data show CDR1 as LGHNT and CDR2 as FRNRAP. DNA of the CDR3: TGTGCTAGTGGTTTGGTCCGACAGGGGAACTATGGCTACACCTTC. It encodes CASGLVRQGNYGYTF.

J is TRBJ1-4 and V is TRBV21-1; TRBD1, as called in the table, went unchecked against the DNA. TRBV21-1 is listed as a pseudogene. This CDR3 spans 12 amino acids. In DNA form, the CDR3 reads TGTGCCATTGAACAGGGGGGTGAAAAACTGTTTTTT. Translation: CAIEQGGEKLFF.

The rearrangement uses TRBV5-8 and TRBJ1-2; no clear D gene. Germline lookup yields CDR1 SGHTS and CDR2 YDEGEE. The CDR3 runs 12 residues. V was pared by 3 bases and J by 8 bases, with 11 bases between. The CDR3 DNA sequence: TGTGCCAGCAGCTCCGTCATGCGGGGCTACACCTTC. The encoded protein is CASSSVMRGYTF. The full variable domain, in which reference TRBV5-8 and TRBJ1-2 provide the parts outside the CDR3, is EAGVTQSPTHLIKTRGQQATLRCSPISGHTSVYWYQQALGLGLQFLLWYDEGEERNRGNFPPRFSGRQFPNYSSELNVNALELEDSALYLCASSSVMRGYTFGSGTRLTVV.

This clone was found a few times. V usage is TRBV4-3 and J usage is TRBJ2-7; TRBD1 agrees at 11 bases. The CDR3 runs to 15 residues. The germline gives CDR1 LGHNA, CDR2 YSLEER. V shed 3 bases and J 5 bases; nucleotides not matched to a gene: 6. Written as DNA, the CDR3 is TGCGCCAGCAGCCAGGGTGGGACAGGGGGACACGAGCAGTACTTC. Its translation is CASSQGGTGGHEQYF.

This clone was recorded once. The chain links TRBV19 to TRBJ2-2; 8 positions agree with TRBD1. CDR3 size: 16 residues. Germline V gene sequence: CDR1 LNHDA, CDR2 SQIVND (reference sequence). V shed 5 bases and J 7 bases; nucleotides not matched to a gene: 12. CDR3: CASSDDLRGRNGELFF. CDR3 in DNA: TGTGCCAGTAGTGACGACCTCAGGGGGCGGAACGGGGAGCTGTTTTTT. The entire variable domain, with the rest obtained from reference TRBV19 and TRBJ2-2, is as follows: DGGITQSPKYLFRKEGQNVTLSCEQNLNHDAMYWYRQDPGQGLRLIYYSQIVNDFQKGDIAEGYSVSREKKESFPLTVTSAQKNPTAFYLCASSDDLRGRNGELFFGEGSRLTVL.

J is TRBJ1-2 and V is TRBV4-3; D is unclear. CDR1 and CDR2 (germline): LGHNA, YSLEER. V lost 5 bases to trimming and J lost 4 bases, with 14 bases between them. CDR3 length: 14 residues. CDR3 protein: CASSDFSAGYGYTF. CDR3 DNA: TGCGCCAGCAGCGATTTTTCGGCGGGCTATGGCTACACCTTC.

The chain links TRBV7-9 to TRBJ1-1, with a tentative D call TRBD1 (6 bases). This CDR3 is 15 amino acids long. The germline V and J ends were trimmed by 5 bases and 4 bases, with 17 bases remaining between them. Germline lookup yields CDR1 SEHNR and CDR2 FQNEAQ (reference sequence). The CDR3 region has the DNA TGTGCCAGCAGCACTTATAACAGGGATTCCACTGAAGCTTTCTTT. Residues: CASSTYNRDSTEAFF.

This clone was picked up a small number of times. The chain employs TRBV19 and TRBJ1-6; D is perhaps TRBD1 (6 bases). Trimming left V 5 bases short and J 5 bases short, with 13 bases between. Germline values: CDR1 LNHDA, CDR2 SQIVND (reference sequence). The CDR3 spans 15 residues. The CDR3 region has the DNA TGTGCCAGTAGTCTACGGGGGGCGAATAATTCACCCCTCCACTTT. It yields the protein CASSLRGANNSPLHF.